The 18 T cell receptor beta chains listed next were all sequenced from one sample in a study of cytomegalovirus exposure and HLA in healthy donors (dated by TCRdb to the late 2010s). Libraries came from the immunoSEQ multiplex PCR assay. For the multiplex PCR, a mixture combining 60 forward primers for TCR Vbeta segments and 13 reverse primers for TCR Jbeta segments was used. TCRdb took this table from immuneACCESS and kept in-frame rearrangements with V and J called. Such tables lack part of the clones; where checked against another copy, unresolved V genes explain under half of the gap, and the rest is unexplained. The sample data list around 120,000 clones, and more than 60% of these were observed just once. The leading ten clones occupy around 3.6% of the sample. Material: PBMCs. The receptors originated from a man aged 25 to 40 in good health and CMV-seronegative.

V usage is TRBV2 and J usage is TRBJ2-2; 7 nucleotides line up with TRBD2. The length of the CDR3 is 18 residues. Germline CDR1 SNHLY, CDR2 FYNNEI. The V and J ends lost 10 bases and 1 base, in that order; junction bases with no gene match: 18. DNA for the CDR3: TGTGCCACCGCCGGTCGGGCTAGCGGAGGATTGAACACCGGGGAGCTGTTTTTT. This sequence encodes CATAGRASGGLNTGELFF.

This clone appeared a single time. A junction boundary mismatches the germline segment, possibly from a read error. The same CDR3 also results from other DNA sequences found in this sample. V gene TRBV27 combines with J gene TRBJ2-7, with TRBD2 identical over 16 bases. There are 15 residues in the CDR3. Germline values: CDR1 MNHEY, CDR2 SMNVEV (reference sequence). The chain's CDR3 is CASRGTSGGAYEQYF. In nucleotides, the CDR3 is TGTGCCAGCAGGGGGACTAGCGGGGGGGCCTACGAGCAATACTTC.

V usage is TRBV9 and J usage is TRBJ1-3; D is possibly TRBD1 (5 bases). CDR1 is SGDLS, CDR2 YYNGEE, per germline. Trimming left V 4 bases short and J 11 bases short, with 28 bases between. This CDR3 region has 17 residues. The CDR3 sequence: CASSSPRGGALLGAIYF. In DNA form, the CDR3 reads TGTGCCAGCAGCTCCCCCCGGGGAGGGGCCCTCCTCGGTGCCATATATTTT.

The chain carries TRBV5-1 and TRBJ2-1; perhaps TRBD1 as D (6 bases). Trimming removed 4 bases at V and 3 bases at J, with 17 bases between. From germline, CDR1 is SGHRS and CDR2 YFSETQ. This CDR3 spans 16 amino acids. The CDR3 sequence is CASSPSARGSYNEQFF. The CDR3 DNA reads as TGCGCCAGCAGCCCTTCTGCCAGGGGCAGCTACAATGAGCAGTTCTTC.

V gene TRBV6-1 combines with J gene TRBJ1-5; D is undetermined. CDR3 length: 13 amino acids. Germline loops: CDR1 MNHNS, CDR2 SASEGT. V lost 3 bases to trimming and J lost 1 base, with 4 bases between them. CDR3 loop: CASSDLSNQPQHF. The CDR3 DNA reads TGTGCCAGCAGTGATCTGAGCAATCAGCCCCAGCATTTT.

CDR3 nucleotides: TGTGCCAGCAGTCCCCGAGATTCAACGGACATTCAGTACTTC. As protein: CASSPRDSTDIQYF. The V gene is TRBV27, the J gene TRBJ2-4; D gene uncertain. Germline lookup yields CDR1 MNHEY and CDR2 SMNVEV (reference sequence). The CDR3 length is 14 residues. The V end lost 5 bases, the J end lost 8 bases, and 16 bases lay between the germline ends.

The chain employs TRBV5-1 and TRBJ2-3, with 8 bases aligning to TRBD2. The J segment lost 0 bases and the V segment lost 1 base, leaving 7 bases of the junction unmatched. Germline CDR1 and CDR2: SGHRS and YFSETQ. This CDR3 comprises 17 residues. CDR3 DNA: TGCGCCAGCAGCTTGAGACGAGCGGGAGCTAGCACAGATACGCAGTATTTT. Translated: CASSLRRAGASTDTQYF.

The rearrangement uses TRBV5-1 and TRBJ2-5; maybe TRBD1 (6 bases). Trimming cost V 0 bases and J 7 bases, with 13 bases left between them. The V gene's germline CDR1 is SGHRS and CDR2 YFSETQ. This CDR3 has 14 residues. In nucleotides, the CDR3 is TGCGCCAGCAGCTTGGAGGCAGGGGTTGGGACCCAGTACTTC. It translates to CASSLEAGVGTQYF.

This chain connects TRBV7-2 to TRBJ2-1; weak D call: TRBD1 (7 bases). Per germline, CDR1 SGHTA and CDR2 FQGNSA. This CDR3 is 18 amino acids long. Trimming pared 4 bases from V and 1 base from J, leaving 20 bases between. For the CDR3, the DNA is TGTGCCAGCAGCTCCCCGCAGGGGGGAGAAGAATCCTACAATGAGCAGTTCTTC. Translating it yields CASSSPQGGEESYNEQFF.

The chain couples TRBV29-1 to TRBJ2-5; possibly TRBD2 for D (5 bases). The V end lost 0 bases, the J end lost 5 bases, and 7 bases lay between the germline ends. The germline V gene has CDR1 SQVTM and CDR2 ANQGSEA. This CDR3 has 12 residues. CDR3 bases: TGCAGCGTTGAAGATCGCGGGGAGACCCAGTACTTC. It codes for CSVEDRGETQYF. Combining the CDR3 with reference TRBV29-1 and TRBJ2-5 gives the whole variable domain SAVISQKPSRDICQRGTSLTIQCQVDSQVTMMFWYRQQPGQSLTLIATANQGSEATYESGFVIDKFPISRPNLTFSTLTVSNMSPEDSSIYLCSVEDRGETQYFGPGTRLLVL.

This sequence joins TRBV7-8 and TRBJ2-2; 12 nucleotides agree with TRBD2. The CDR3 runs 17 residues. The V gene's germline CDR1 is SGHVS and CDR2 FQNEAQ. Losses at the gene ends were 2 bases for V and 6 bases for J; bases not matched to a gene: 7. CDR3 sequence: CASSLRLAGVGAGELFF. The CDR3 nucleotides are TGTGCCAGCAGCTTACGACTAGCGGGAGTCGGCGCCGGGGAGCTGTTTTTT.

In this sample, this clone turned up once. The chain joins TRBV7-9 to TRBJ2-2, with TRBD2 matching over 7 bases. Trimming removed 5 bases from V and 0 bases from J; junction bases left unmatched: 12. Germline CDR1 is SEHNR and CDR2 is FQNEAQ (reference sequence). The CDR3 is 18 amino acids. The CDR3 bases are TGTGCCAGCAGCCCCACCCACACTAGCGCGGCGAACACCGGGGAGCTGTTTTTT. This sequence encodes CASSPTHTSAANTGELFF.

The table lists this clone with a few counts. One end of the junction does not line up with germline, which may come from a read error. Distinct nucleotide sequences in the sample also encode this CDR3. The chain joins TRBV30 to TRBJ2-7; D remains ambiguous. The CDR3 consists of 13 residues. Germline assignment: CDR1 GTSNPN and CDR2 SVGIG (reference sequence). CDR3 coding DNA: TGTGCCTGGAGTGTACCGGGTTCTGGCGAGCAGTACTTT. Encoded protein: CAWSVPGSGEQYF.

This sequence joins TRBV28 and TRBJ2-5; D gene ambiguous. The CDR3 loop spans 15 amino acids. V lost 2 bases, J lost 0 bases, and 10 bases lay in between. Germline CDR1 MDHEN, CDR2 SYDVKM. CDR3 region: CASSLVKIHQETQYF. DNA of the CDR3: TGTGCCAGCAGTTTAGTAAAAATCCACCAAGAGACCCAGTACTTC.

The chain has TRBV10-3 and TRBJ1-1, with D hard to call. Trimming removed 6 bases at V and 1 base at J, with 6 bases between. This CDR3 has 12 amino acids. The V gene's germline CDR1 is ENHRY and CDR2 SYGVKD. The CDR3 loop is CAIRQTNTEAFF. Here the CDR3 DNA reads TGTGCCATCAGACAAACGAACACTGAAGCTTTCTTT.

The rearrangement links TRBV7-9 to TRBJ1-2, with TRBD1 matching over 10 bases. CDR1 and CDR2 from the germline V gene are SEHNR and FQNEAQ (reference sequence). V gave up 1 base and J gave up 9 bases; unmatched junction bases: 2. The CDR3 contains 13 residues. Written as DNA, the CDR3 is TGTGCCAGCAGCTTAGAGACAGGGGGCAGCTACACCTTC. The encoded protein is CASSLETGGSYTF.

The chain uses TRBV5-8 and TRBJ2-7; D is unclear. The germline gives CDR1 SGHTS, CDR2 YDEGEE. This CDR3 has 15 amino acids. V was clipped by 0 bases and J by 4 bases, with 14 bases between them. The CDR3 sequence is CASSLAGFRGYEQYF. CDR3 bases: TGTGCCAGCAGCTTGGCCGGGTTTAGAGGTTACGAGCAGTACTTC.

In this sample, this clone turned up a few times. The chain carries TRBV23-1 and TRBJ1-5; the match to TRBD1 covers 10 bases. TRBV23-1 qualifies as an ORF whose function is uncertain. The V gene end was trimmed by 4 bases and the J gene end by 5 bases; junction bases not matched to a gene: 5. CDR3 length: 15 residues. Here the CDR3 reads CASSPMGTGDQPQHF. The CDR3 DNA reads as TGCGCCAGCAGTCCAATGGGGACAGGGGATCAGCCCCAGCATTTT.